These 19 T cell receptor beta chains originate from one sample sequenced in a study of spatial heterogeneity in lung cancer. Specified time point: blood at routine non-recurrence follow-up after resection. Whole RNA, which was extracted from tumor, nontumor lung tissue or frozen PBMC, was sequenced without any cell sorting. TCRdb reanalysed the 5' RACE reads using MiXCR and keeps one entry per CDR3 protein. The profile shows some 110,000 distinct CDR3 sequences, 12% of them singletons. The material sequenced was PBMCs, taken at follow-up. These receptors were obtained from a male donor with early-stage non-small cell lung cancer.

There are many counts of this clonotype. The chain carries TRBV29-1 and TRBJ2-4, with no clear D. Trimming removed 4 bases from V and 7 bases from J, with 14 bases in between. The CDR3 is 13 amino acids. CDR1 and CDR2 from the germline V gene are SQVTM and ANQGSEA. The CDR3 nucleotides are TGCAGCGTTGTCGATTCGGTCCGGAACATTCAGTACTTC. Amino acid sequence: CSVVDSVRNIQYF.

Only a few counts were recorded for this clonotype. J is TRBJ1-1 and V is TRBV7-3; TRBD1 might be the D (6 bases). CDR3 length: 15 amino acids. The V gene lost 4 bases and the J gene lost 1 base, with 13 bases spanning the gap. CDR1 SGHTA and CDR2 FQGTGA come from the germline V gene. This CDR3 is CASSWGPTGNTEAFF. The DNA of the CDR3 is TGTGCCAGCAGCTGGGGGCCGACAGGGAACACTGAAGCTTTCTTT. The complete variable domain, with remaining parts taken from reference TRBV7-3 and TRBJ1-1, reads GAGVSQTPSNKVTEKGKYVELRCDPISGHTALYWYRQSLGQGPEFLIYFQGTGAADDSGLPNDRFFAVRPEGSVSTLKIQRTERGDSAVYLCASSWGPTGNTEAFFGQGTRLTVV.

This chain links TRBV10-3 with TRBJ1-2, with a weak D call TRBD1 (6 bases). The germline V gene has CDR1 ENHRY and CDR2 SYGVKD. Trimming cost V 1 base and J 8 bases, with 17 bases left between them. This CDR3 is 15 amino acids long. DNA of the CDR3: TGTGCCATCAGTGAGTTACAGGCAATACAGGGAGGCTACACCTTC. Its protein is CAISELQAIQGGYTF.

The rearrangement joins TRBV6-2 or TRBV6-3 to TRBJ1-1, with D hard to call. Trimming removed 0 bases from V and 10 bases from J, with 12 bases in between. Germline V CDR1 and CDR2: MNHEY, SVGEGT. The length of the CDR3 is 13 residues. Written as DNA, the CDR3 is TGTGCCAGCAGTTACTCGAAGGTCCCAGGAGCTTTCTTT. Protein product: CASSYSKVPGAFF.

This sequence joins TRBV6-5 and TRBJ2-7, with D maybe TRBD1 (5 bases). Germline CDR1 MNHEY, CDR2 SVGAGI. The CDR3 has 16 amino acids. Trimming pared 0 bases from V and 1 base from J, leaving 13 bases between. The CDR3 sequence: CASSYSISRASYEQYF. In nucleotides, the CDR3 is TGTGCCAGCAGTTACTCGATTTCCAGGGCTTCCTACGAGCAGTACTTC.

The chain has TRBV5-1 and TRBJ1-6; TRBD1 matches at 8 bases. CDR1 is SGHRS, CDR2 YFSETQ, per germline. This CDR3 comprises 14 residues. Germline trimming cut 2 bases from V and 7 bases from J; bases unmatched to any gene: 2. The CDR3 sequence: CASSFGQGNSPLHF. CDR3 coding DNA: TGCGCCAGCAGCTTCGGACAGGGAAATTCACCCCTCCACTTT.

This clonotype was detected ten times or more. The chain carries TRBV6-2 or TRBV6-3 and TRBJ2-7; D might be TRBD1 (6 bases). The CDR3 length is 14 residues. V lost 7 bases and J 0 bases, leaving 13 bases between the germline ends. Germline loops: CDR1 MNHEY, CDR2 SVGEGT. The CDR3 reads CASNDRLSSYEQYF. CDR3 coding DNA: TGTGCCAGCAATGACAGGTTAAGCTCCTACGAGCAGTACTTC.

The CDR3 sequence: CASSRGLAGTDTQYF. For the CDR3, the DNA is TGTGCCAGCAGCAGAGGACTAGCGGGCACAGATACGCAGTATTTT. V gene TRBV11-2 combines with J gene TRBJ2-3; 10 bases align to TRBD2. Germline values: CDR1 SGHAT, CDR2 FQNNGV. The length of the CDR3 is 15 residues. V lost 5 bases to trimming and J lost 1 base; unmatched junction nucleotides: 3. The full variable domain, completed using reference TRBV11-2 and TRBJ2-3, is EAGVAQSPRYKIIEKRQSVAFWCNPISGHATLYWYQQILGQGPKLLIQFQNNGVVDDSQLPKDRFSAERLKGVDSTLKIQPAKLEDSAVYLCASSRGLAGTDTQYFGPGTRLTVL.

The V and J genes are TRBV9 and TRBJ2-2, with 7 bases that match TRBD1. This CDR3 spans 16 amino acids. The J segment lost 7 bases and the V segment lost 0 bases, leaving 9 bases of the junction unmatched. Germline V gene data show CDR1 as SGDLS and CDR2 as YYNGEE. CDR3 DNA: TGTGCCAGCAGCGTAGAGAAGGGGGCGAACCGCGGGGAGCTGTTTTTT. Encoded protein: CASSVEKGANRGELFF.

This clonotype was counted a few times. The chain combines TRBV5-1 with TRBJ2-5; D is uncertain. V was trimmed by 0 bases and J by 0 bases, leaving 9 bases between them. The CDR3 has 15 residues. Germline V CDR1 and CDR2: SGHRS, YFSETQ. In nucleotides, the CDR3 is TGCGCCAGCAGCTTGGTCGTAGGGAACCAAGAGACCCAGTACTTC. Its translation: CASSLVVGNQETQYF.

The chain employs TRBV18 and TRBJ1-1; possible D gene TRBD1, 6 bases. This CDR3 spans 16 amino acids. The V gene's germline CDR1 is KGHSH and CDR2 LQKENI. The V end was cut by 2 bases, the J end by 9 bases, with 22 bases between. The CDR3: CASSPESEGVRGKAFF. Here the CDR3 DNA reads TGTGCCAGCTCACCAGAAAGCGAGGGGGTGAGGGGTAAAGCTTTCTTT.

The rearrangement uses TRBV15 and TRBJ1-4; TRBD1 might be the D (6 bases). The CDR3 spans 14 residues. Looked up from germline, CDR1 is LNHNV and CDR2 is YYDKDF (reference sequence). The V and J ends lost 4 bases and 10 bases respectively, with 16 bases between them. The CDR3, as DNA: TGTGCCACCAGCATCGGGACACGGGTCGGAAAACTGTTTTTT. Its translation is CATSIGTRVGKLFF. Variable domain in full (rest from reference TRBV15 and TRBJ1-4): DAMVIQNPRYQVTQFGKPVTLSCSQTLNHNVMYWYQQKSSQAPKLLFHYYDKDFNNEADTPDNFQSRRPNTSFCFLDIRSPGLGDTAMYLCATSIGTRVGKLFFGSGTQLSVL.

This clonotype has only a few counts. The V call is TRBV30, the J call TRBJ1-1, with D unclear. Germline V CDR1 and CDR2: GTSNPN, SVGIG (reference sequence). This CDR3 is 12 amino acids long. V lost 7 bases and J lost 0, with 9 bases in between. The CDR3 is CASSIMNTEAFF. The DNA for the CDR3 is TGTGCCTCTAGTATCATGAACACTGAAGCTTTCTTT.

The CDR3, as DNA: TGTGCCACCAGCCGGGACGAGGGGTTACAGCAGTACTTC. This sequence encodes CATSRDEGLQQYF. The chain links TRBV15 to TRBJ2-7; D could derive from TRBD1 or TRBD2 (5 bases each). Germline CDR1 reads LNHNV; CDR2 reads YYDKDF (reference sequence). The CDR3 is 13 residues long. With 5 bases removed from V and 8 bases from J, the gap between germline ends came to 16 bases. The whole variable domain, filled in from reference TRBV15 and TRBJ2-7, reads DAMVIQNPRYQVTQFGKPVTLSCSQTLNHNVMYWYQQKSSQAPKLLFHYYDKDFNNEADTPDNFQSRRPNTSFCFLDIRSPGLGDTAMYLCATSRDEGLQQYFGPGTRLTVT.

There are many counts of this clonotype. This chain's CDR3 is CAIRALAYNEQFF. The DNA of the CDR3 is TGTGCCATCAGGGCTTTGGCATACAATGAGCAGTTCTTC. The V and J genes are TRBV10-3 and TRBJ2-1; D unclear. CDR1 is ENHRY and CDR2 is SYGVKD in the germline V gene. The CDR3 is made up of 13 amino acids. V was shortened by 6 bases and J by 4 bases, with 10 bases between the two germline ends.

This clonotype was seen a few times. The genes are TRBV15 and TRBJ1-4; D ambiguous. V was clipped by 3 bases and J by 6 bases, with 11 bases between them. The CDR3 spans 14 residues. Germline V gene sequence: CDR1 LNHNV, CDR2 YYDKDF (reference sequence). The CDR3 loop is CATSSLGSYEKLFF. The CDR3 DNA reads as TGTGCCACCAGCAGCCTGGGGAGTTATGAAAAACTGTTTTTT.

At least ten counts were recorded for this clonotype. This chain uses TRBV7-2 with TRBJ2-7; TRBD1 agrees at 10 bases. Trimming removed 6 bases from V and 6 bases from J; junction bases left unmatched: 11. The CDR3 is 15 amino acids. Germline lookup yields CDR1 SGHTA and CDR2 FQGNSA. CDR3 DNA: TGTGCCAGCAGTTTGCGACAGGGGGCACTTGGCGAGCAGTACTTC. Amino acid sequence: CASSLRQGALGEQYF.

This clonotype was seen only a few times. The rearrangement joins TRBV2 to TRBJ2-2; 7 positions agree with TRBD2. CDR3 length equals 15 residues. CDR1 and CDR2 (germline): SNHLY, FYNNEI. After removal of 3 bases from V and 1 base from J, the junction contained 2 bases not matched to a gene. This CDR3 reads CASSELAGNTGELFF. The CDR3 DNA follows: TGTGCCAGCAGTGAGTTAGCGGGGAACACCGGGGAGCTGTTTTTT.

This clonotype was recorded many times. V is TRBV6-4 and J is TRBJ2-3; weak D call: TRBD1 (6 bases). Germline values: CDR1 MRHNA, CDR2 SNTAGT. Deletions cut 2 bases from V and 1 base from J, with 13 bases between. This CDR3 is 16 amino acids long. CDR3 DNA: TGTGCCAGCAGTGACGCTTTCGAGGGGGGCACAGATACGCAGTATTTT. Translated, it gives CASSDAFEGGTDTQYF.